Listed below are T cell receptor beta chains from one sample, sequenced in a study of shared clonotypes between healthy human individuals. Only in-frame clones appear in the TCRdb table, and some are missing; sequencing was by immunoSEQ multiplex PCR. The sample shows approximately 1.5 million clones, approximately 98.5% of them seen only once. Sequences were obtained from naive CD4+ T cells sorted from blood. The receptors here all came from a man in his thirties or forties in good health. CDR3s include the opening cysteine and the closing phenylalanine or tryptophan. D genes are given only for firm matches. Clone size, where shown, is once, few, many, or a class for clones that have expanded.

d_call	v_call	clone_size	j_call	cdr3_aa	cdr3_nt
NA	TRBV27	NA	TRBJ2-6	CASSQQGRHYSGANVLTF	TGTGCCAGCAGTCAACAGGGCCGACACTACTCTGGGGCCAACGTCCTGACTTTC
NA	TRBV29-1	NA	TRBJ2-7	CSVVVTGSHEQYF	TGCAGCGTTGTTGTGACAGGCTCCCACGAGCAGTACTTC
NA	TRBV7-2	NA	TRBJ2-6	CASSFQGSGANVLTF	TGTGCCAGCAGCTTTCAGGGCTCTGGGGCCAACGTCCTGACTTTC
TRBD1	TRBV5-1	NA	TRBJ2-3	CASSLPGQGADTQYF	TGCGCCAGCAGCTTGCCGGGACAGGGGGCAGATACGCAGTATTTT
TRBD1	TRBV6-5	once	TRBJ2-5	CASSRGQPLGTQYF	TGTGCCAGCAGCAGGGGACAGCCCCTGGGGACCCAGTACTTC
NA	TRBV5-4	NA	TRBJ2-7	CASSSSASHSYEQYF	TGTGCCAGCAGCTCGTCTGCCAGTCACTCCTACGAGCAGTACTTC
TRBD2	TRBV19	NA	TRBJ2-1	CASRPSGRSNEQFF	TGTGCCAGTAGGCCTAGCGGGAGGTCTAATGAGCAGTTCTTC
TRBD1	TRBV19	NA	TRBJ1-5	CASRIGQGAHQPQHF	TGTGCCAGTAGGATCGGACAGGGGGCTCATCAGCCCCAGCATTTT
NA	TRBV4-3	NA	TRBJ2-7	CASSVGGPLGAGYEQYF	TGCGCCAGCAGCGTTGGCGGGCCGCTGGGGGCGGGGTACGAGCAGTACTTC
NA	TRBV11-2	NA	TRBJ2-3	CASSPKERTDTQYF	TGTGCCAGCAGCCCTAAAGAACGCACAGATACGCAGTATTTT
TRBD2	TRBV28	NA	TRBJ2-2	CASSLLGTSGYTGELFF	TGTGCCAGCAGTTTATTAGGGACTAGCGGATACACCGGGGAGCTGTTTTTT
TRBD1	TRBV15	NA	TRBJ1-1	CATSRVILGQGDDEAFF	TGTGCCACCAGCAGGGTAATACTGGGACAGGGGGACGATGAAGCTTTCTTT
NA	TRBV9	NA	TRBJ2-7	CASSLKWGQSVYEQYF	TGTGCCAGCAGCTTAAAATGGGGGCAGAGTGTTTACGAGCAGTACTTC
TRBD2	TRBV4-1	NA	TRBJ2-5	CASSQDIELAAVNYRETQYF	TGCGCCAGCAGCCAAGATATAGAACTAGCGGCAGTAAATTACCGGGAGACCCAGTACTTC
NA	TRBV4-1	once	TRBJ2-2	CASSQGSGELFF	TGCGCCAGCAGCCAAGGGTCCGGGGAGCTGTTTTTT
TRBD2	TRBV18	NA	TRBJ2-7	CASSPGVAGEEYF	TGTGCCAGCTCACCGGGGGTAGCGGGAGAGGAGTACTTC
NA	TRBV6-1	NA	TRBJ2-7	CASSEWSPRGYEQYF	TGTGCCAGCAGTGAATGGTCACCGAGGGGCTACGAGCAGTACTTC
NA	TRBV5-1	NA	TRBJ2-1	CASSLRDSGNEQFF	TGCGCCAGCAGCCTCCGGGACTCTGGAAACGAGCAGTTCTTC
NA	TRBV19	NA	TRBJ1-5	CASSISFDPRDYLDQPQHF	TGTGCCAGTAGTATTTCCTTCGACCCCAGGGATTATTTAGATCAGCCCCAGCATTTT
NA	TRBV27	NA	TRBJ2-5	CASSPPPRGKEETQYF	TGTGCCAGCAGTCCGCCGCCCCGGGGGAAAGAAGAGACCCAGTACTTC
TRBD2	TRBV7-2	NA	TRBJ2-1	CASSQKGLAGNNEQFF	TGTGCCAGCAGCCAAAAAGGACTAGCGGGGAACAATGAGCAGTTCTTC
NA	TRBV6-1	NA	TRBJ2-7	CASRDIGGGTYEQYF	TGTGCCAGCAGGGATATCGGGGGCGGAACCTACGAGCAGTACTTC
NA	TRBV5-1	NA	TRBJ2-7	CASSLGGSWEQYF	TGCGCCAGCAGCTTGGGGGGGAGCTGGGAGCAGTACTTC
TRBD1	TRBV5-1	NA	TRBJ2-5	CASSSQGVQETQYF	TGCGCCAGCAGCTCACAGGGGGTCCAAGAGACCCAGTACTTC
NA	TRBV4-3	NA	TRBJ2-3	CASSQDSGGYADTQYF	TGCGCCAGCAGCCAAGATAGCGGCGGGTACGCAGATACGCAGTATTTT
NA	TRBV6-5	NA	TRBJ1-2	CASSQTRMGGYTF	TGTGCCAGCAGTCAGACCCGAATGGGTGGCTACACCTTC
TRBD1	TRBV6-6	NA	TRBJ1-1	CASSYSGQGANTEAFF	TGTGCCAGCAGTTACTCGGGACAGGGGGCGAACACTGAAGCTTTCTTT
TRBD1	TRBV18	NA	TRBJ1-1	CASSPGQVTNTEAFF	TGTGCCAGCTCACCAGGACAGGTTACTAACACTGAAGCTTTCTTT
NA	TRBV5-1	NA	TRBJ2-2	CASSPDPANTGELFF	TGCGCCAGCAGCCCTGACCCGGCGAACACCGGGGAGCTGTTTTTT